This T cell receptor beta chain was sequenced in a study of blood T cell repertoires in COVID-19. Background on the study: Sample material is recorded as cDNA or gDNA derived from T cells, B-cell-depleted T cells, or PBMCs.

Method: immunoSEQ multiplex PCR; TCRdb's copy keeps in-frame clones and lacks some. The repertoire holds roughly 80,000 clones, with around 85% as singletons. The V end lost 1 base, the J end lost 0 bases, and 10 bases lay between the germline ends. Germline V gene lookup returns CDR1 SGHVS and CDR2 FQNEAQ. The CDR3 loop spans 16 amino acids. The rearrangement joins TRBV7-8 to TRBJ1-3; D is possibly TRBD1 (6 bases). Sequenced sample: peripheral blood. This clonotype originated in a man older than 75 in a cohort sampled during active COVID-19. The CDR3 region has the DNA TGTGCCAGCAGCTTAGGGACAGTTAACTCTGGAAACACCATATATTTT. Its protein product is CASSLGTVNSGNTIYF.